Below are 17 T cell receptor beta chains sequenced from a single sample in a study of vaccination and CD4 T cells after COVID-19. Antigens for these TCRs are unknown. Scientists ran DNA taken from cultured CD4+ T cells through the Oncomine TCR Beta short-read assay for sequencing. TCRdb re-called the PCR reads through MiXCR, storing one row per CDR3 protein. The repertoire includes roughly 14,000 distinct CDR3 sequences, approximately 52% of them detected once, and 6.5% to 9% sits in the top ten. Treatment denoted: roughly 11-day PBMC culture with coronavirus spike peptide pools or control peptides (ViraFEST assay). Sample: CD4+ T cells from blood, cultured in vitro. Every receptor here comes from a human donor who had recovered from COVID-19.

This clonotype has just a few counts. The rearrangement uses TRBV20-1 and TRBJ2-4; TRBD2 agrees at 7 bases. Germline loops: CDR1 DFQATT, CDR2 SNEGSKA (reference sequence). CDR3 length equals 15 residues. V gave up 2 bases and J gave up 5 bases; unmatched junction bases: 9. The CDR3: CSARPGTTSQNIQYF. DNA for the CDR3: TGCAGTGCTAGACCTGGGACTACCTCCCAAAACATTCAGTACTTC.

This clonotype has only a few counts. This chain links TRBV6-5 with TRBJ1-4; TRBD1 is a possible D gene (6 bases). Germline CDR1 and CDR2: MNHEY and SVGAGI. V was trimmed by 0 bases and J by 2 bases, leaving 10 bases between them. The CDR3 spans 16 residues. As DNA, the CDR3 is TGTGCCAGCAGTTACTCGACGGGGGGCACTAATGAAAAACTGTTTTTT. It is translated as CASSYSTGGTNEKLFF.

This clonotype was detected only a few times. This sequence joins TRBV7-2 and TRBJ2-7; TRBD1 matches at 7 bases. This CDR3 has 15 amino acids. CDR1 SGHTA and CDR2 FQGNSA come from the germline V gene. Losses at the gene ends were 0 bases for V and 3 bases for J; bases not matched to a gene: 5. CDR3 sequence (DNA): TGTGCCAGCAGCTTAGCCCCGACAGGGTACTACGAGCAGTACTTC. Translation: CASSLAPTGYYEQYF.

This clonotype has just a few counts. The CDR3 sequence is CSAREDRGLADTQYF. In DNA form, the CDR3 reads TGCAGTGCTAGAGAGGACAGGGGGCTGGCAGATACGCAGTATTTT. The chain is built from TRBV20-1 and TRBJ2-3, with TRBD1 matching 11 bases. Germline assignment: CDR1 DFQATT and CDR2 SNEGSKA (reference sequence). The CDR3 is made up of 15 amino acids. With V trimmed by 0 bases and J by 4 bases, 3 bases remained unmatched.

This clonotype was detected only a few times. CDR3 bases: TGCAGTGCTGACCGAGAGTATAGCAATCAGCCCCAGCATTTT. Translated: CSADREYSNQPQHF. The gene calls are TRBV20-1 and TRBJ1-5; D ambiguous. CDR3 size: 14 residues. Germline CDR1 is DFQATT and CDR2 is SNEGSKA (reference sequence). The V gene lost 5 bases and the J gene lost 0 bases, with 11 bases spanning the gap.

The V gene is TRBV6-2 or TRBV6-3, the J gene TRBJ1-1; a weak D match, TRBD1 (6 bases). This CDR3 has 12 residues. CDR1 is MNHEY, CDR2 SVGEGT, per germline. Trimming cost V 6 bases and J 11 bases, with 16 bases left between them. CDR3 sequence reads: CASRGGGGRAFF. CDR3 DNA sequence: TGTGCCAGCAGGGGGGGAGGGGGAAGGGCTTTCTTT.

The chain recombines TRBV7-9 with TRBJ1-1, with a weak D call TRBD1 (5 bases). V dropped 1 base and J dropped 10 bases, with 13 bases sitting between them. The V gene's germline CDR1 is SEHNR and CDR2 FQNEAQ (reference sequence). This CDR3 has 13 amino acids. CDR3 nucleotides: TGTGCCAGCAGCTTAGGGGTCCAGGGCGGAGCTTTCTTT. Amino acids: CASSLGVQGGAFF.

For this clonotype: Germline and junction disagree at one end, which may indicate a read error. The chain links TRBV18 to TRBJ1-2; unclear D gene. The germline V gene encodes CDR1 KGHSH and CDR2 LQKENI. The CDR3 covers 14 residues. The CDR3 reads CTSSPLEGVYGYTF. As DNA, the CDR3 is TGTACCAGCTCACCACTGGAAGGTGTTTATGGCTACACCTTC.

This clonotype occurred a few times. The chain couples TRBV12-3 or TRBV12-4 to TRBJ2-3, with D possibly matching TRBD2 (5 bases). V was cut by 3 bases and J by 4 bases, with 17 bases left in between. This CDR3 contains 16 residues. CDR3: CASSFRSGSQSDTQYF. The CDR3 coding sequence is TGTGCCAGCAGTTTTAGGTCGGGGAGTCAGTCAGATACGCAGTATTTT.

This sequence joins TRBV20-1 and TRBJ2-7, with D possibly being TRBD2 (5 bases). The CDR3 has 12 amino acids. Trimming left V 4 bases short and J 3 bases short, with 10 bases between. Per the germline V gene, CDR1 is DFQATT and CDR2 is SNEGSKA (reference sequence). The CDR3: CSATRGSYEQYF. CDR3 DNA: TGCAGTGCTACACGAGGGAGCTACGAGCAGTACTTC.

This clonotype was seen only a few times. The rearrangement links TRBV6-2 or TRBV6-3 to TRBJ1-2; D is uncertain. This CDR3 has 13 residues. V was clipped by 6 bases and J by 3 bases, with 11 bases between them. Germline V lookup: CDR1 MNHEY, CDR2 SVGEGT. The CDR3, as DNA: TGTGCCAGCAGCTTCCGGGGAGACTATGGCTACACCTTC. It translates to CASSFRGDYGYTF.

This sequence joins TRBV12-3 or TRBV12-4 and TRBJ1-5; the D is unclear. The CDR3 is made up of 14 amino acids. The V and J ends lost 2 bases and 6 bases respectively, with 11 bases between them. CDR3 protein: CASSLNGYSQPQHF. The CDR3 coding sequence is TGTGCCAGCAGTTTAAATGGATACAGTCAGCCCCAGCATTTT.

This clonotype was found a few times. The chain combines TRBV9 with TRBJ1-1; D is perhaps TRBD1 (5 bases). The CDR3 contains 15 residues. Trimming removed 5 bases from V and 8 bases from J, with 22 bases in between. Germline V gene lookup returns CDR1 SGDLS and CDR2 YYNGEE. The CDR3, as DNA: TGTGCCAGCAGTCCGACTTACGCAGGGTATTTCGAAGCTTTCTTT. Translated: CASSPTYAGYFEAFF.

The CDR3 sequence is CSALDRVGLETQYF. CDR3 in DNA: TGCAGTGCTCTGGACAGGGTTGGGTTAGAGACCCAGTACTTC. This rearrangement joins TRBV20-1 to TRBJ2-5, with 8 bases matching TRBD1. Per germline, CDR1 DFQATT and CDR2 SNEGSKA (reference sequence). The V and J ends lost 5 bases and 4 bases, in that order; junction bases with no gene match: 9. This CDR3 comprises 14 residues.

V usage is TRBV20-1 and J usage is TRBJ2-3, with unresolved D. CDR1 is DFQATT and CDR2 is SNEGSKA in the germline V gene (reference sequence). V lost 6 bases to trimming and J lost 2 bases, with 21 bases between them. This CDR3 contains 16 residues. The CDR3 nucleotides read TGCAGTGCCTTAGACGCTACCGGGCCTCACACAGATACGCAGTATTTT. This sequence encodes CSALDATGPHTDTQYF.

The chain links TRBV19 to TRBJ1-2, with TRBD1 matching 9 bases. The CDR3 is 15 amino acids. Germline V lookup: CDR1 LNHDA, CDR2 SQIVND (reference sequence). Trimming removed 5 bases from V and 2 bases from J; junction bases left unmatched: 6. The CDR3 region has the DNA TGTGCCAGTAGTTCTTCCGGACAGGGGAACTATGGCTACACCTTC. Amino acids: CASSSSGQGNYGYTF.

This clonotype was seen just once. The gene calls are TRBV7-8 and TRBJ1-5; TRBD1 might be the D (5 bases). Between the trimmed V and J ends, which lost 1 base and 5 bases, there was a span of 15 bases. Germline values: CDR1 SGHVS, CDR2 FQNEAQ. The CDR3 spans 16 residues. CDR3 loop: CASSLDSIRGDQPQHF. Written as DNA, the CDR3 is TGTGCCAGCAGCTTAGACTCTATTCGGGGGGATCAGCCCCAGCATTTT.